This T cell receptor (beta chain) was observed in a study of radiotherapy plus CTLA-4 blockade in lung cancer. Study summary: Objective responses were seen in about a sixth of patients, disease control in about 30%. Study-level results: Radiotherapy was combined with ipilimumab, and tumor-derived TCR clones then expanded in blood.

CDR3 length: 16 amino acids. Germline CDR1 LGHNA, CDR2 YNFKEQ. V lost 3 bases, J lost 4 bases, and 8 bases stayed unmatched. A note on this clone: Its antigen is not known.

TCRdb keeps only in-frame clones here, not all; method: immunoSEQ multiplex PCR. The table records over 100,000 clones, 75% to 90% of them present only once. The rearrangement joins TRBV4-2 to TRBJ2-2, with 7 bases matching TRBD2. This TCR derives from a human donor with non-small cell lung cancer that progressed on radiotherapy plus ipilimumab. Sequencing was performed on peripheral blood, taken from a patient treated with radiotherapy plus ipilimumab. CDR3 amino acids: CASSQGGGPITGELFF. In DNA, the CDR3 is TGTGCCAGCAGCCAGGGGGGAGGGCCGATCACCGGGGAGCTGTTTTTT.